One and the same sample provided the 13 T cell receptor beta chains below, sequenced in a study of identical twins. One entry per CDR3 protein results from TCRdb running MiXCR on the 5' RACE reads. The sample yields 550,000 to 700,000 distinct CDR3 sequences, more than 9% seen once. The same sample was also used in a study of yellow fever vaccine responses in identical twins.

The sequenced sample consisted of PBMCs. These receptors originate from a woman aged 18-29 years in good health.

The CDR3 DNA sequence: TGTGCCAGCACAACGGAAAATCAGCCCCAGCATTTT. Its translation is CASTTENQPQHF. The rearrangement uses TRBV6-1 and TRBJ1-5, with D hard to call. V shed 7 bases and J shed 4 bases, with 8 bases lying between them. Germline CDR1 and CDR2: MNHNS and SASEGT. The CDR3 loop spans 12 amino acids.

The gene calls are TRBV30 and TRBJ2-3; TRBD1 is a possible D gene (6 bases). The length of the CDR3 is 15 residues. Trimming took off 0 bases at V and 5 bases at J, with 15 bases between the two ends. The germline V gene encodes CDR1 GTSNPN and CDR2 SVGIG (reference sequence). The CDR3 reads CAWSVGEGVRDTQYF. CDR3 DNA sequence: TGTGCCTGGAGTGTAGGTGAGGGGGTCAGAGATACGCAGTATTTT.

The J gene is TRBJ1-5, the V gene TRBV7-2; no reliable D call. CDR1 and CDR2 (germline): SGHTA, FQGNSA. The germline V and J ends were trimmed by 1 base and 5 bases, with 6 bases remaining between them. The CDR3 has 13 residues. CDR3 in DNA: TGTGCCAGCAGCTTAGTTGTGGATCAGCCCCAGCATTTT. It translates to CASSLVVDQPQHF.

This clonotype showed up many times. This sequence joins TRBV29-1 and TRBJ2-5, with a tentative D call TRBD1 (6 bases). CDR3 length equals 12 residues. CDR1 is SQVTM and CDR2 is ANQGSEA in the germline V gene. V was pared by 6 bases and J by 1 base, with 9 bases between. CDR3 loop: CSVATGQETQYF. In nucleotides, the CDR3 is TGCAGCGTCGCGACAGGCCAAGAGACCCAGTACTTC.

This clonotype came up many times. The chain couples TRBV6-1 to TRBJ1-2; maybe TRBD1 (6 bases). Germline loops: CDR1 MNHNS, CDR2 SASEGT. V lost 3 bases and J lost 3, with 11 bases in between. This CDR3 is 14 amino acids long. CDR3 DNA: TGTGCCAGCAGTGAGACAGGCGCGGACTATGGCTACACCTTC. As protein: CASSETGADYGYTF.

This clonotype has ten or more counts. The chain is built from TRBV4-1 and TRBJ2-6, with D unclear. V gave up 4 bases and J gave up 8 bases, with 21 bases separating them. Per the germline V gene, CDR1 is MGHRA and CDR2 is YSYEKL. CDR3 length: 17 amino acids. CDR3 sequence (DNA): TGCGCCAGCAGCCCTATCGTGTTCCCTGTCGAGACCAACGTCCTGACTTTC. Translated, it gives CASSPIVFPVETNVLTF.

This clonotype was detected a few times. The chain joins TRBV5-1 to TRBJ1-2; possibly TRBD1 for D (6 bases). V was pared by 1 base and J by 6 bases, with 13 bases between. Germline CDR1 reads SGHRS; CDR2 reads YFSETQ. The length of the CDR3 is 14 residues. This chain's CDR3 is CASSLYSQGDGYTF. CDR3 DNA sequence: TGCGCCAGCAGCTTGTATTCACAGGGTGATGGCTACACCTTC.

This clonotype has only one observation. This chain uses TRBV7-8 with TRBJ2-1; 16 positions match TRBD2. The CDR3 consists of 19 residues. Germline V gene sequence: CDR1 SGHVS, CDR2 FQNEAQ. J was trimmed by 8 bases and V by 1 base; bases with no gene match: 11. The CDR3 DNA follows: TGTGCCAGCAGCTTAGGACGGGGACTAGCGGGAGGGAGTACACATGAGCAGTTCTTC. As protein: CASSLGRGLAGGSTHEQFF. Based on the CDR3 plus reference TRBV7-8 and TRBJ2-1, the full variable domain is GAGVSQSPRYKVAKRGQDVALRCDPISGHVSLFWYQQALGQGPEFLTYFQNEAQLDKSGLPSDRFFAERPEGSVSTLKIQRTQQEDSAVYLCASSLGRGLAGGSTHEQFFGPGTRLTVL.

The rearrangement links TRBV7-2 to TRBJ1-6; unclear D gene. Germline loops: CDR1 SGHTA, CDR2 FQGNSA. The length of the CDR3 is 16 residues. V gave up 0 bases and J gave up 2 bases, with 8 bases separating them. The CDR3 coding sequence is TGTGCCAGCAGCTTAGCCTTAGAAACCTATAATTCACCCCTCCACTTT. Translating gives CASSLALETYNSPLHF. Full variable domain (remainder filled in from reference TRBV7-2 and TRBJ1-6): GAGVSQSPSNKVTEKGKDVELRCDPISGHTALYWYRQSLGQGLEFLIYFQGNSAPDKSGLPSDRFSAERTGGSVSTLTIQRTQQEDSAVYLCASSLALETYNSPLHFGNGTRLTVT.

This clonotype has ten or more counts. This chain connects TRBV7-3 to TRBJ1-6; weak D call: TRBD1 (5 bases). V lost 2 bases, J lost 7 bases, and 12 bases lay in between. CDR1 SGHTA and CDR2 FQGTGA come from the germline V gene. The CDR3 runs 15 residues. CDR3 DNA sequence: TGTGCCAGCAGCTTAGGTCGGGGCCTAAATTCACCCCTCCACTTT. Translated, it gives CASSLGRGLNSPLHF. Using reference TRBV7-3 and TRBJ1-6 for the parts outside the CDR3, the full variable domain is GAGVSQTPSNKVTEKGKYVELRCDPISGHTALYWYRQSLGQGPEFLIYFQGTGAADDSGLPNDRFFAVRPEGSVSTLKIQRTERGDSAVYLCASSLGRGLNSPLHFGNGTRLTVT.

This clonotype has ten or more counts. The V call is TRBV7-2, the J call TRBJ2-7; TRBD1 might be the D (6 bases). V was clipped by 5 bases and J by 4 bases, with 21 bases between them. This CDR3 has 16 amino acids. Germline CDR1 reads SGHTA; CDR2 reads FQGNSA. The DNA for the CDR3 is TGTGCCAGCAGCCTCCAGAAACAGGGAAACCCTTACGAGCAGTACTTC. Its protein is CASSLQKQGNPYEQYF.

The chain joins TRBV12-3 or TRBV12-4 to TRBJ2-2, with 10 bases matching TRBD2. CDR3 size: 18 residues. After removal of 5 bases from V and 2 bases from J, the junction contained 11 bases not matched to a gene. CDR3 nucleotides: TGTGCCAGCAGTCCGCGCCGGCTAGCGGGGGACAACACCGGGGAGCTGTTTTTT. This sequence encodes CASSPRRLAGDNTGELFF.

This clonotype was observed many times. A junction boundary mismatches the germline segment, possibly from a read error. V gene TRBV7-2 combines with J gene TRBJ2-3; TRBD1 is a possible D gene (5 bases). The CDR3 loop spans 14 amino acids. Germline V CDR1 and CDR2: SGHTA, FQGNSA. DNA for the CDR3: TGTGCCAGCAGTTTAGTGGGGCCCACAGATACGCAGTATTTT. Translating gives CASSLVGPTDTQYF.